The T cell receptor (beta chain) described here comes from a study of T-cell reconstitution after alpha-beta-depleted transplantation in children. Findings and caveats of the study: TCRbeta diversity was high at day 60 in some patients (a result of surviving recipient T cells and thymic progenitors). By about two months after transplant, alpha-beta T cells reportedly arose from several hundred graft clones that had expanded. At the one-year point after transplant, T-cell counts and TCRbeta diversity were found to come mostly from T cells that had been newly produced.

Germline V gene sequence: CDR1 SQVTM, CDR2 ANQGSEA. This CDR3 has 14 residues. V lost 4 bases and J lost 0; bases outside the gene matches: 6. For TCRbeta, the library was prepared with unique molecular identifiers. TCRdb processed the PCR reads anew with MiXCR; each CDR3 protein has one entry. The table has hundreds of thousands of distinct CDR3 sequences, less than 15% seen once. A remark on this clonotype: The antigen remains undetermined.

This TCR derives from a girl aged 2-10 years with congenital amegakaryocytic thrombocytopenia, due to receive a stem cell transplant. The chain combines TRBV29-1 with TRBJ2-7, with 7 bases fitting TRBD1. This specimen consisted of PBMCs, obtained before TCRalphabeta/CD19-depleted stem cell transplant. This chain's CDR3 is CSVARTGDSYEQYF. The CDR3 nucleotides read TGCAGCGTTGCCCGGACAGGAGACTCCTACGAGCAGTACTTC.